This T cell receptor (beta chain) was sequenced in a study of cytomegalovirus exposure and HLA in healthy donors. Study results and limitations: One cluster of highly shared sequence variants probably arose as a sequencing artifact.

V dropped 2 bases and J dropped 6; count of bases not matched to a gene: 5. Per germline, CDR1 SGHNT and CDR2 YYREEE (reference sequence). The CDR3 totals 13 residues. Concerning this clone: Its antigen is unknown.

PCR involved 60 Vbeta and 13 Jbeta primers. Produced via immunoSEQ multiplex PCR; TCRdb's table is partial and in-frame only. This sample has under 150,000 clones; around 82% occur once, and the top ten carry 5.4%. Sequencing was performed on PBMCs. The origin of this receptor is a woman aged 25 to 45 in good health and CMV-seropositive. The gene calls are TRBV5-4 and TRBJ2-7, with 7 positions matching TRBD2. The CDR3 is CASSFGLVREQYF. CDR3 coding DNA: TGTGCCAGCAGCTTCGGACTAGTCCGCGAGCAGTACTTC.